The 21 T cell receptor beta chains below all came from one sample that was sequenced in a study of preoperative IRX-2 immunotherapy in early breast cancer. Here immunoSEQ multiplex PCR was the method, and the copy in TCRdb shows in-frame clones only, minus some. The data hold approximately 31,000 clones, with 85% to 90% observed a single time. Treatment indicated: preoperative locoregional IRX-2 cytokine immunotherapy. The material sequenced was tumor tissue, taken after IRX-2 immunotherapy. These receptors all stem from a human donor with breast cancer.

The chain couples TRBV18 to TRBJ2-5; 7 bases are shared with TRBD1. Trimming removed 3 bases from V and 1 base from J; junction bases left unmatched: 5. CDR3 length: 15 residues. Germline lookup yields CDR1 KGHSH and CDR2 LQKENI. CDR3 in amino acids: CASSPGTAFQETQYF. In DNA form, the CDR3 reads TGTGCCAGCTCACCCGGGACAGCCTTCCAAGAGACCCAGTACTTC.

The chain has TRBV19 and TRBJ1-5, with 9 positions matching TRBD1. Germline V gene data show CDR1 as LNHDA and CDR2 as SQIVND (reference sequence). Trimming removed 4 bases from V and 2 bases from J; junction bases left unmatched: 0. This CDR3 is built from 14 residues. The CDR3 here is CASSRTGGNQPQHF. The CDR3 region has the DNA TGTGCCAGTAGTAGGACAGGGGGCAATCAGCCCCAGCATTTT.

The rearrangement links TRBV5-1 to TRBJ2-1; 9 nucleotides align to TRBD1. CDR3 size: 17 residues. Germline-derived CDR1 and CDR2 are SGHRS and YFSETQ. J lost 7 bases, V lost 3 bases, and 14 bases had no gene match. The CDR3 DNA reads as TGCGCCAGCAGCTGGGATACGCGGGACAGGGTAAGGAATGAGCAGTTCTTC. Its protein product is CASSWDTRDRVRNEQFF.

The V gene is TRBV6-8, the J gene TRBJ2-5, with D possibly being TRBD2 (5 bases). The CDR3 has 13 residues. V was pared by 6 bases and J by 5 bases, with 13 bases between. CDR1 is MNHGY, CDR2 SAAAGT, per germline. For the CDR3, the DNA is TGTGCCAGCAGCTACGCGGAGGAGGAGACCCAGTACTTC. It translates to CASSYAEEETQYF.

The chain combines TRBV23-1 with TRBJ1-2, with D tentatively TRBD1 (5 bases). TRBV23-1 is placed among ORFs of uncertain function. V shed 6 bases and J shed 3 bases, with 20 bases lying between them. This CDR3 comprises 16 residues. The CDR3 here is CASSQGGFGGDYGYTF. CDR3 nucleotide sequence: TGCGCCAGCAGCCAAGGAGGGTTCGGGGGGGACTATGGCTACACCTTC.

The chain carries TRBV5-1 and TRBJ2-3; 8 nucleotides line up with TRBD1. Germline CDR1 is SGHRS and CDR2 is YFSETQ. The CDR3 extends over 18 amino acids. V lost 5 bases, J lost 4 bases, and 18 bases stayed unmatched. Written as DNA, the CDR3 is TGCGCCAGCAGACTGACCCTCCGCCGGGACAGGTATGCAGATACGCAGTATTTT. This encodes CASRLTLRRDRYADTQYF.

The V call is TRBV18, the J call TRBJ2-7; 7 bases are shared with TRBD2. Per germline, CDR1 KGHSH and CDR2 LQKENI. The CDR3 contains 17 residues. Losses at the gene ends were 3 bases for V and 3 bases for J; bases not matched to a gene: 14. This chain's CDR3 is CASSPGRDGGRNYEQYF. The CDR3 nucleotides are TGTGCCAGCTCACCCGGCCGTGATGGCGGGAGAAACTACGAGCAGTACTTC.

The J gene is TRBJ1-2, the V gene TRBV6-8; 11 nucleotides line up with TRBD1. J was trimmed by 5 bases and V by 0 bases; bases with no gene match: 11. CDR3 length: 18 amino acids. CDR1 MNHGY and CDR2 SAAAGT come from the germline V gene. In DNA form, the CDR3 reads TGTGCCAGCAGTTACTCGTCTTGGGGACAGGGGGAGAAATATGGCTACACCTTC. Translation: CASSYSSWGQGEKYGYTF.

The J gene is TRBJ2-7, the V gene TRBV11-3; 11 bases agree with TRBD1. The ends lost 5 bases at V and 7 bases at J; junction bases unmatched: 10. In germline, CDR1 is SGHNT, CDR2 YENEEA. This CDR3 has 15 residues. CDR3 DNA: TGTGCCAGCAGCGTGCCCGGACAGGGGGCAGAAGAGCAGTACGTC. Translated, it gives CASSVPGQGAEEQYV.

This clone showed up just once. The sample contains more than one DNA sequence encoding this CDR3. The rearrangement links TRBV19 to TRBJ1-1; tentatively, D is TRBD1 (5 bases). Trimming shortened V by 3 bases and J by 3 bases, and 8 bases separated the two germline ends. This CDR3 contains 13 residues. Germline CDR1 LNHDA, CDR2 SQIVND (reference sequence). The CDR3 coding sequence is TGTGCCAGTAGTATTTCAGGGTACACTGAAGCTTTCTTT. Residues: CASSISGYTEAFF.

The chain carries TRBV11-3 and TRBJ2-4; no firm D call. The CDR3 covers 16 residues. Germline assignment: CDR1 SGHNT and CDR2 YENEEA. V dropped 5 bases and J dropped 6 bases, with 20 bases sitting between them. CDR3 protein: CASSRAASGVGNIQYF. The CDR3 bases are TGTGCCAGCAGCCGAGCTGCGAGTGGAGTTGGAAACATTCAGTACTTC.

The V call is TRBV2, the J call TRBJ1-3; 10 bases agree with TRBD1. CDR1 SNHLY and CDR2 FYNNEI come from the germline V gene. J lost 0 bases, V lost 3 bases, and 8 bases had no gene match. The length of the CDR3 is 18 residues. The CDR3: CASSDFSGQGNSGNTIYF. CDR3 nucleotide sequence: TGTGCCAGCAGTGATTTCTCGGGACAGGGGAACTCTGGAAACACCATATATTTT.

V and J are TRBV6-8 and TRBJ1-1, with 8 positions matching TRBD1. V trimming: 7 bases; J trimming: 2 bases; junction bases outside the gene matches: 9. Germline loops: CDR1 MNHGY, CDR2 SAAAGT. This CDR3 has 15 amino acids. CDR3 protein: CASTPDRGINTEAFF. The DNA of the CDR3 is TGTGCCAGCACACCAGACAGGGGTATAAACACTGAAGCTTTCTTT.

The chain couples TRBV11-3 to TRBJ1-3; 8 nucleotides agree with TRBD1. Germline CDR1 SGHNT, CDR2 YENEEA. Trimming cost V 3 bases and J 3 bases; bases outside gene matches: 4. This CDR3 contains 15 residues. In nucleotides, the CDR3 is TGTGCCAGCAGCTTCCCAGGGGGCGGTGGAAACACCATATATTTT. Translation: CASSFPGGGGNTIYF.

The V and J genes are TRBV12-2 and TRBJ2-3; the tabulated D call, TRBD2, remains unverified against the DNA. TRBV12-2 is termed a pseudogene. The CDR3 runs 16 residues. In DNA form, the CDR3 reads TGTGCAAGTCGCTTACCCCCGGGGAGAGGCACAGATACGCAGTATTTT. This gives the protein CASRLPPGRGTDTQYF.

This chain connects TRBV15 to TRBJ2-2; 10 bases fit TRBD2. This CDR3 has 17 residues. Trimming took 3 bases from V and 3 from J; bases not matched to a gene: 7. In germline, CDR1 is LNHNV, CDR2 YYDKDF (reference sequence). The CDR3 nucleotides read TGTGCCACCAGCAGGGTGGCTAGCGGGGGCTACACCGGGGAGCTGTTTTTT. It yields the protein CATSRVASGGYTGELFF.

The chain employs TRBV11-3 and TRBJ2-5, with a possible D match to TRBD1 (5 bases). The CDR3 is 14 residues long. Trimming left V 5 bases short and J 4 bases short, with 14 bases between. Looked up from germline, CDR1 is SGHNT and CDR2 is YENEEA. The CDR3 sequence: CASSQSQGGETQYF. The CDR3 coding sequence is TGTGCCAGCAGCCAAAGCCAGGGTGGAGAGACCCAGTACTTC.

V usage is TRBV19 and J usage is TRBJ1-1; D gene ambiguous. Germline lookup yields CDR1 LNHDA and CDR2 SQIVND (reference sequence). V lost 1 base and J lost 4, with 7 bases in between. This CDR3 has 13 residues. DNA of the CDR3: TGTGCCAGTAGTATAGTCGGAAGCACTGAAGCTTTCTTT. Translating gives CASSIVGSTEAFF.

The V call is TRBV7-1, the J call TRBJ2-7, with 11 positions matching TRBD1. TRBV7-1 is identified as an open reading frame with a role that is uncertain. The J segment lost 3 bases and the V segment lost 5 bases, leaving 6 bases of the junction unmatched. The CDR3 sequence is 15 residues long. CDR3 in amino acids: CASSLGQGVYYEQYV. The CDR3 DNA is TGTGCCAGCAGCCTGGGACAGGGGGTTTACTACGAGCAGTACGTC.

The gene calls are TRBV6-8 and TRBJ1-4; perhaps TRBD1 as D (5 bases). The V end was cut by 6 bases, the J end by 7 bases, with 21 bases between. Germline values: CDR1 MNHGY, CDR2 SAAAGT. This CDR3 is built from 16 residues. Here the CDR3 reads CASRPPPGGGAEKLFF. The DNA of the CDR3 is TGTGCCAGCAGACCCCCCCCGGGTGGGGGAGCTGAAAAACTGTTTTTT.

V and J are TRBV12-2 and TRBJ2-3; the table's D gene call, TRBD2, was not cross checked with the DNA. TRBV12-2 is described as a pseudogene. This CDR3 has 14 residues. The CDR3, as DNA: TGTGCCGGGTGGGAGGGCCGAGAAGGAGATACGCAGTATTTT. Translated, it gives CAGWEGREGDTQYF.